A single sample is the source of the 32 T cell receptor beta chains below, sequenced in a study of spatial heterogeneity in lung cancer (dated by TCRdb to the late 2010s). Antigen specificity for these receptors is unknown. The time point label, read with the paper, signifies: sample taken at primary tumor resection. Broad study findings and their caveats: The number of expanded intratumoral alpha and beta TCRs correlated with the tumor nonsynonymous mutation count.

The library relied on 5' RACE. The instrument was a NextSeq 500. In TCRdb, the public reads were trimmed at Q25 with fastp and aligned with MiXCR, with productive beta chains retained. Entries are consolidated by CDR3 protein sequence, retaining the most common genes and DNA. In all, the sample holds 15,000 to 20,000 distinct CDR3 sequences, and 5% to 7.5% of those were seen once. Roughly 6.6% of the sample is held by the ten biggest clonotypes. Sequenced material: lung tumor tissue, taken at surgery. These receptors originate from a male donor with early-stage non-small cell lung cancer.

This clonotype was found many times. As an off-target read in a library built for alpha chains, this beta chain has a frequency of little significance. The V and J genes are TRBV5-1 and TRBJ2-1; perhaps TRBD1 as D (6 bases). The germline V gene encodes CDR1 SGHRS and CDR2 YFSETQ. V was pared by 1 base and J by 4 bases, with 9 bases between. The length of the CDR3 is 14 residues. The CDR3 here is CASSLRDKYNEQFF. The CDR3 DNA sequence: TGCGCCAGCAGCTTGCGGGACAAGTACAATGAGCAGTTCTTC.

This clonotype was detected many times. Since it is a stray read in a library aimed at alpha chains, this beta chain has a size that is not meaningful. The chain carries TRBV7-2 and TRBJ2-1; D uncertain. Trimming cost V 5 bases and J 8 bases, with 10 bases left between them. The CDR3 consists of 12 residues. Germline V lookup: CDR1 SGHTA, CDR2 FQGNSA. This CDR3 is CASSTPWDEQFF. The CDR3 DNA reads as TGTGCCAGCAGCACCCCTTGGGATGAGCAGTTCTTC.

This clonotype was detected ten times or more. Within a library made for alpha chains, this beta chain is off target, and its count is uninformative. The J gene is TRBJ2-7, the V gene TRBV5-1; D is perhaps TRBD2 (6 bases). CDR1 SGHRS and CDR2 YFSETQ come from the germline V gene. The CDR3 has 16 amino acids. Trimming took 0 bases from V and 1 from J, leaving 14 bases between them. CDR3 sequence (DNA): TGCGCCAGCAGCTTGGGTACTACTAGCAATTCCTACGAGCAGTACTTC. Translating gives CASSLGTTSNSYEQYF.

This clonotype was counted many times. Since the library was made to target alpha chains, this beta chain is a stray read and its abundance is not meaningful. The genes are TRBV20-1 and TRBJ2-7; TRBD1 agrees at 9 bases. Germline CDR1 and CDR2: DFQATT and SNEGSKA (reference sequence). The V gene end was trimmed by 4 bases and the J gene end by 4 bases; junction bases not matched to a gene: 5. The CDR3 is 13 residues long. Here the CDR3 DNA reads TGCAGTGCTAAAGGACAGGGGCGGTACGAGCAGTACTTC. Its protein is CSAKGQGRYEQYF.

This clonotype was found many times. The library was built for alpha chains, so this beta chain is an off-target read and its size means little. V usage is TRBV4-1 and J usage is TRBJ2-1; D may be TRBD1 (5 bases). The CDR3 length is 17 residues. Between the trimmed V and J ends, which lost 0 bases and 0 bases, there was a span of 12 bases. Germline V gene data show CDR1 as MGHRA and CDR2 as YSYEKL. For the CDR3, the DNA is TGCGCCAGCAGCCAAGATGGGGCAGCCATCTCCTACAATGAGCAGTTCTTC. It encodes CASSQDGAAISYNEQFF.

The table lists this clonotype with many counts. This beta chain came through as a stray read in a library set up for alpha chains, and its size says little. J is TRBJ2-7 and V is TRBV7-2; possibly TRBD2 for D (6 bases). The V end lost 5 bases, the J end lost 4 bases, and 18 bases lay between the germline ends. The CDR3 contains 15 residues. The V gene's germline CDR1 is SGHTA and CDR2 FQGNSA. The CDR3 is CASSPRLGVDYEQYF. Written as DNA, the CDR3 is TGTGCCAGCAGCCCAAGACTAGGTGTAGATTACGAGCAGTACTTC.

With respect to this clonotype: The library was designed around alpha chains, so this beta chain is a stray read whose abundance carries little weight. The chain couples TRBV11-3 to TRBJ2-7; 7 bases are shared with TRBD1. This CDR3 spans 15 amino acids. Germline V gene data show CDR1 as SGHNT and CDR2 as YENEEA. J gave up 2 bases and V 1 base, and 5 bases lay outside the gene matches. The CDR3 bases are TGTGCCAGCAGCTTAGGGACAGGTCGAACCTACGAGCAGTACTTC. It specifies CASSLGTGRTYEQYF.

This clonotype showed up just a few times. Found in a library prepared for alpha chains, this beta chain is an off-target read, and its abundance has little meaning. The chain has TRBV12-3 or TRBV12-4 and TRBJ2-1; tentative D call: TRBD2 (5 bases). V was shortened by 8 bases and J by 4 bases, with 12 bases between the two germline ends. CDR3 size: 13 residues. CDR3 protein: CASGSLVYNEQFF. In nucleotides, the CDR3 is TGTGCCAGCGGGAGTTTAGTTTACAATGAGCAGTTCTTC.

About this clonotype: The library was designed around alpha chains, so this beta chain is a stray read whose abundance carries little weight. This chain links TRBV20-1 with TRBJ2-3, with 7 bases aligning to TRBD1. Germline V CDR1 and CDR2: DFQATT, SNEGSKA (reference sequence). The CDR3 has 13 amino acids. The CDR3 protein is CSFSGQFTDTQYF. As DNA, the CDR3 is TGCAGCTTCTCGGGACAGTTCACAGATACGCAGTATTTT.

This clonotype occurred many times. The library was prepared for alpha chains; this beta chain is a stray read, so its frequency means little. The CDR3 DNA follows: TGTGCCAGCGCTCCCACAGAAAACACTGAAGCTTTCTTT. Protein product: CASAPTENTEAFF. The chain joins TRBV11-2 to TRBJ1-1; D gene ambiguous. V lost 8 bases to trimming and J lost 2 bases, with 12 bases between them. Germline V gene data show CDR1 as SGHAT and CDR2 as FQNNGV. The CDR3 extends over 13 amino acids.

This clonotype was observed at least ten times. This beta chain is a stray sequence in a library constructed for alpha chains; its clone size is not meaningful. This chain uses TRBV12-3 or TRBV12-4 with TRBJ1-6; D not resolved. The V end lost 3 bases, the J end lost 3 bases, and 9 bases lay between the germline ends. There are 15 residues in the CDR3. CDR3 DNA: TGTGCCAGCAGTTTGGGTCCGAGCTATAATTCACCCCTCCACTTT. Translation gives CASSLGPSYNSPLHF.

This clonotype was seen ten or more times. This beta chain lies outside the target of a library built for alpha chains; its clone size means little. J is TRBJ1-2 and V is TRBV21-1; the table calls TRBD1, which could not be checked here. TRBV21-1 is shown as a pseudogene. CDR3 length equals 16 residues. CDR3 in amino acids: CASSQGQPPSNYGYTF. CDR3 sequence (DNA): TGTGCCAGCAGCCAGGGACAGCCGCCCTCAAACTATGGCTACACCTTC.

This clonotype was found many times. This beta chain is an off-target read within a library intended for alpha chains, so its frequency means little. This sequence joins TRBV24-1 and TRBJ2-1, with TRBD2 identical over 7 bases. Germline assignment: CDR1 KGHDR and CDR2 SFDVKD. The CDR3 is 15 residues long. The trim removed 2 bases at V and 4 bases at J, leaving 4 bases unmatched. In DNA, the CDR3 is TGTGCCACCAGTGATTGGGCTAGCGGATACAATGAGCAGTTCTTC. Protein sequence: CATSDWASGYNEQFF.

This clonotype was detected only a few times. The library was designed around alpha chains, so this beta chain is a stray read whose abundance carries little weight. The chain carries TRBV5-1 and TRBJ2-3; 10 bases are a match to TRBD2. The germline V gene encodes CDR1 SGHRS and CDR2 YFSETQ. V trimming: 0 bases; J trimming: 3 bases; junction bases outside the gene matches: 10. This CDR3 comprises 18 residues. CDR3 region: CASSLGPLAGDRTDTQYF. CDR3 coding DNA: TGCGCCAGCAGCTTGGGCCCCCTAGCGGGAGATCGAACAGATACGCAGTATTTT.

This clonotype was counted ten times or more. Being off target in a library aimed at alpha chains, this beta chain has a size of little meaning. The J gene is TRBJ2-2, the V gene TRBV3-1, with a possible D match to TRBD2 (5 bases). The germline CDR1 and CDR2 sequences are LGHDT and YNNKEL (reference sequence). Trimming pared 4 bases from V and 7 bases from J, leaving 13 bases between. The CDR3 runs to 14 residues. The CDR3 DNA sequence: TGTGCCAGCAGCCTCACCCTAGGAGGCGGGGAGCTGTTTTTT. Translated: CASSLTLGGGELFF.

About this clonotype: Since the library was made to target alpha chains, this beta chain is a stray read and its abundance is not meaningful. The gene calls are TRBV27 and TRBJ2-3, with D perhaps matching TRBD2 (5 bases). The CDR3 runs to 15 residues. The germline V and J ends were trimmed by 2 bases and 3 bases, with 12 bases remaining between them. Germline V gene lookup returns CDR1 MNHEY and CDR2 SMNVEV (reference sequence). CDR3 DNA: TGTGCCAGCAGTTTAAGAGAGGGTTTAACAGATACGCAGTATTTT. This encodes CASSLREGLTDTQYF.

This clonotype appeared many times. A library made for alpha chains picked up this beta chain off target, so its size means little. This rearrangement joins TRBV6-5 to TRBJ2-7, with D possibly TRBD1 on 5 matching bases. The CDR3 consists of 15 residues. V was shortened by 0 bases and J by 1 base, with 10 bases between the two germline ends. Germline V CDR1 and CDR2: MNHEY, SVGAGI. The chain's CDR3 is CASSYSGRASYEQYF. The CDR3 nucleotides are TGTGCCAGCAGTTACTCGGGCAGGGCATCCTACGAGCAGTACTTC.

This clonotype was detected many times. With the library built for alpha chains, this beta chain is off target and its frequency is not meaningful. This rearrangement joins TRBV18 to TRBJ2-7, with unresolved D. Per germline, CDR1 KGHSH and CDR2 LQKENI. This CDR3 is 14 amino acids long. V was shortened by 0 bases and J by 2 bases, with 8 bases between the two germline ends. The CDR3 reads CASSPPEFPYEQYF. DNA for the CDR3: TGTGCCAGCTCACCACCGGAGTTTCCCTACGAGCAGTACTTC.

There are many counts of this clonotype. A library prepared for alpha chains yielded this beta chain as an off-target read; its size is of little meaning. CDR3 region: CASRQASGGYEQYF. The CDR3 DNA is TGTGCCAGCAGGCAAGCTAGCGGGGGCTACGAGCAGTACTTC. The rearrangement uses TRBV6-5 and TRBJ2-7, with TRBD2 matching 10 bases. This CDR3 is 14 amino acids long. Looked up from germline, CDR1 is MNHEY and CDR2 is SVGAGI. The V and J ends lost 6 bases and 3 bases, in that order; junction bases with no gene match: 5.

This clonotype was counted at least ten times. Within a library made for alpha chains, this beta chain is off target, and its count is uninformative. This sequence joins TRBV7-2 and TRBJ1-2; 10 positions match TRBD1. Germline CDR1 and CDR2: SGHTA and FQGNSA. Trimming removed 5 bases from V and 6 bases from J; junction bases left unmatched: 9. The CDR3 sequence is 15 residues long. The CDR3 sequence is CASSLIHDRGHGYTF. The CDR3, as DNA: TGTGCCAGCAGCCTCATTCACGACAGGGGGCATGGCTACACCTTC.

This clonotype was seen repeatedly, ten times or more. A library made for alpha chains picked up this beta chain off target, so its size means little. The J gene is TRBJ2-7, the V gene TRBV7-2; D might be TRBD2 (5 bases). The CDR3 loop spans 15 amino acids. V lost 6 bases to trimming and J lost 5 bases, with 20 bases between them. Germline values: CDR1 SGHTA, CDR2 FQGNSA. CDR3 DNA sequence: TGTGCCAGCAGTCAAGCGGCCACCTCCGGGCACGAGCAGTACTTC. This encodes CASSQAATSGHEQYF.

This clonotype was seen at least ten times. This beta chain turned up in a library designed for alpha chains; as an off-target read, its abundance says little. The genes are TRBV27 and TRBJ1-5; maybe TRBD1 (5 bases). Germline CDR1 MNHEY, CDR2 SMNVEV (reference sequence). V was pared by 0 bases and J by 2 bases, with 8 bases between. This CDR3 has 15 residues. The CDR3 protein is CASSLSREGNQPQHF. The CDR3 DNA is TGTGCCAGCAGTTTATCCAGGGAGGGCAATCAGCCCCAGCATTTT.

This clonotype was seen many times. This beta chain represents an off-target read in a library built for alpha chains; its size is of limited meaning. This sequence joins TRBV6-5 and TRBJ1-5; D gene ambiguous. The V gene's germline CDR1 is MNHEY and CDR2 SVGAGI. CDR3 size: 14 residues. Trimming took off 6 bases at V and 0 bases at J, with 9 bases between the two ends. The CDR3 loop reads CASRTGSSNQPQHF. The CDR3, as DNA: TGTGCCAGCAGAACGGGATCTAGCAATCAGCCCCAGCATTTT.

This clonotype was observed many times. Because this beta chain is a stray read in a library intended to capture alpha chains, its abundance should not be given much weight. V and J are TRBV7-9 and TRBJ2-6; D uncertain. CDR3 size: 19 residues. The germline CDR1 and CDR2 sequences are SEHNR and FQNEAQ (reference sequence). Deletions cut 3 bases from V and 1 base from J, with 19 bases between. CDR3 nucleotides: TGTGCCAGCAGCTTGGCCGGGCCCGGAGCTATTTCTGGGGCCAACGTCCTGACTTTC. It specifies CASSLAGPGAISGANVLTF.

This clonotype occurred many times. This beta chain is an off-target read within a library intended for alpha chains, so its frequency means little. The rearrangement uses TRBV24-1 and TRBJ2-1; a possible D gene is TRBD2 (5 bases). V lost 2 bases, J lost 0 bases, and 13 bases lay in between. Looked up from germline, CDR1 is KGHDR and CDR2 is SFDVKD. This CDR3 has 17 residues. The CDR3, as DNA: TGTGCCACCAGTGATTCACTAGATTTAAGCTCCTACAATGAGCAGTTCTTC. This gives the protein CATSDSLDLSSYNEQFF.

In this sample, this clonotype turned up many times. This beta chain was picked up by a library intended for alpha chains and is off target, so its count carries little meaning. The chain has TRBV5-4 and TRBJ1-5; no reliable D call. The V gene lost 2 bases and the J gene lost 4 bases, with 22 bases spanning the gap. Germline V lookup: CDR1 SGHNT, CDR2 YYREEE (reference sequence). The CDR3 is made up of 18 amino acids. CDR3 sequence: CASSFPRLIRFENQPQHF. CDR3 bases: TGTGCCAGCAGCTTTCCCCGGCTCATTCGGTTCGAGAATCAGCCCCAGCATTTT.

This clonotype appeared many times. This beta chain turned up in a library designed for alpha chains; as an off-target read, its abundance says little. The rearrangement links TRBV6-6 to TRBJ2-7; D is uncertain. The CDR3 contains 14 residues. Trimming took 6 bases from V and 3 from J, leaving 15 bases between them. Germline values: CDR1 MNHNY, CDR2 SVGAGI (reference sequence). The CDR3 loop is CASSLLGLVYEQYF. The CDR3 nucleotides read TGTGCCAGCAGCCTCCTGGGGTTGGTCTACGAGCAGTACTTC.

A word on this clonotype: A much larger clone sits a single nucleotide away, making a read error possible. As an off-target read in a library built for alpha chains, this beta chain has a frequency of little significance. This chain connects TRBV2 to TRBJ1-5, with D perhaps matching TRBD1 (5 bases). The CDR3 totals 12 residues. The V gene's germline CDR1 is SNHLY and CDR2 FYNNEI. DNA of the CDR3: TGTGCCAGCAGTGGACAGAAGCAGCCCCAGAATTTT. Translating gives CASSGQKQPQNF. The full variable domain, in which reference TRBV2 and TRBJ1-5 provide the parts outside the CDR3, is EPEVTQTPSHQVTQMGQEVILRCVPISNHLYFYWYRQILGQKVEFLVSFYNNEISEKSEIFDDQFSVERPDGSNFTLKIRSTKLEDSAMYFCASSGQKQPQNFGDGTRLSIL.

This clonotype was recorded many times. Found in a library prepared for alpha chains, this beta chain is an off-target read, and its abundance has little meaning. J is TRBJ1-5 and V is TRBV3-1; no reliable D call. Germline CDR1 is LGHDT and CDR2 is YNNKEL (reference sequence). With 1 base removed from V and 2 bases from J, the gap between germline ends came to 9 bases. The CDR3 is 15 amino acids. CDR3 protein: CASSQGGNGNQPQHF. CDR3 nucleotides: TGTGCCAGCAGCCAAGGTGGAAATGGCAATCAGCCCCAGCATTTT. The whole variable domain, filled in from reference TRBV3-1 and TRBJ1-5, reads DTAVSQTPKYLVTQMGNDKSIKCEQNLGHDTMYWYKQDSKKFLKIMFSYNNKELIINETVPNRFSPKSPDKAHLNLHINSLELGDSAVYFCASSQGGNGNQPQHFGDGTRLSIL.

By proportion, this clonotype is medium-sized (0.01 to 0.1%). For a library built for alpha chains, this beta chain is a stray read; little rests on its size. This CDR3 is CASSLGVVGEQFF. CDR3 DNA sequence: TGTGCCAGCAGCTTAGGCGTTGTTGGGGAGCAGTTCTTC. The chain carries TRBV7-8 and TRBJ2-1, with unresolved D. The CDR3 consists of 13 residues. From germline, CDR1 is SGHVS and CDR2 FQNEAQ. Trimming took 1 base from V and 10 from J, leaving 11 bases between them.

A few counts support this clonotype. Little can be read into the size of this beta chain, an off-target read in a library designed for alpha chains. The chain recombines TRBV20-1 with TRBJ2-3; 9 positions match TRBD2. Germline loops: CDR1 DFQATT, CDR2 SNEGSKA (reference sequence). The junction had 19 bases not matched to a gene; V was cut back by 6 bases and J by 0 bases. The CDR3 sequence is 19 residues long. The CDR3 DNA reads TGCAGTGCGGATCTTCCGGGACTAGCAGCCCTTTTTAGCACAGATACGCAGTATTTT. Residues: CSADLPGLAALFSTDTQYF.

In its sample, this clonotype was seen a few times. A library made for alpha chains picked up this beta chain off target, so its size means little. In nucleotides, the CDR3 is TGTGCCAGTCTGGACAGCAGCACAGATACGCAGTATTTT. It translates to CASLDSSTDTQYF. The J gene is TRBJ2-3, the V gene TRBV2; possibly TRBD1 for D (6 bases). Trimming removed 9 bases from V and 0 bases from J, with 10 bases in between. CDR3 length: 13 residues. Germline CDR1 is SNHLY and CDR2 is FYNNEI.